There are a few counts of the clone carrying this T cell receptor (beta chain). This library used around 400 ng RNA and molecular barcoded adaptors spanning alpha/delta and beta/gamma chains. A single record per CDR3 protein comes from TCRdb applying MiXCR to the reads. The sample records roughly 60,000 distinct CDR3 sequences, approximately 22% being singletons. The source of the sample is a study of read filtering for tumor transcriptome and immune sequencing. In the study overall: Whole-transcriptome libraries were prepared after DNase treatment.

The CDR3 spans 13 residues. Trimming shortened V by 6 bases and J by 3 bases, and 11 bases separated the two germline ends. Germline V lookup: CDR1 MNHEY, CDR2 SMNVEV (reference sequence). This receptor was identified in a donor at least 40 years old with multiple myeloma. Sequencing used a population of CD138-negative cells sorted from bone marrow. J is TRBJ2-5 and V is TRBV27; D unclear. DNA for the CDR3: TGTGCCAGCAGCCGGAAGACGGAAGAGACCCAGTACTTC. Protein: CASSRKTEETQYF.